Given below is one TCR beta chain in context. Its antigen is not identified. PCR involved 60 Vbeta and 13 Jbeta primers. Generated by immunoSEQ multiplex PCR, the TCRdb table keeps only in-frame clones and is missing some. The profile shows approximately 130,000 clones, around 77% of them singletons. This entry belongs to a study of cytomegalovirus exposure and HLA in healthy donors. Study-wide results and caveats: Whilst most TCR sequences proved rare, a subset of public TCRs occurred across many donors. Among TCR beta chains, those listed as cytomegalovirus-associated numbered under 200.

The V gene end was trimmed by 5 bases and the J gene end by 1 base; junction bases not matched to a gene: 10. The CDR3 spans 16 residues. Germline CDR1 and CDR2: LNHDA and SQIVND (reference sequence). The sample taken for sequencing was PBMCs. The receptor comes from a man aged 50 or older in good health and CMV-seronegative. J is TRBJ2-7 and V is TRBV19; TRBD2 agrees at 8 bases. The chain's CDR3 is CASSWAGTRGSYEQYF. CDR3 nucleotides: TGTGCCAGTAGTTGGGCCGGGACTAGGGGGTCCTACGAGCAGTACTTC.